The 27 T cell receptor beta chains reported below all come from one sample, sequenced in a study of cytomegalovirus exposure and HLA in healthy donors. The PCR contained 60 Vbeta and 13 Jbeta primers. Clones were read by immunoSEQ multiplex PCR, and TCRdb kept only the in-frame ones, dropping some. The sample holds roughly 110,000 clones. Sequencing was carried out using PBMCs. All receptors come from a middle-aged man in good health and CMV-seropositive.

The gene calls are TRBV6-5 and TRBJ1-1; a weak D match, TRBD1 (6 bases). The germline V gene encodes CDR1 MNHEY and CDR2 SVGAGI. The CDR3 is 15 amino acids. V shed 0 bases and J shed 1 base, with 9 bases lying between them. The CDR3 loop is CASSYSKTGNTEAFF. The CDR3 DNA reads TGTGCCAGCAGTTACTCGAAGACAGGGAACACTGAAGCTTTCTTT.

This rearrangement joins TRBV19 to TRBJ2-7; 9 nucleotides match TRBD1. The CDR3 loop spans 13 amino acids. The V segment lost 6 bases and the J segment 4 bases; nucleotides outside the gene matches: 4. Germline V lookup: CDR1 LNHDA, CDR2 SQIVND (reference sequence). CDR3 bases: TGTGCCAGTAGCTCGGGACAGGGATACGAGCAGTACTTC. The encoded protein is CASSSGQGYEQYF.

For the CDR3, the DNA is TGTGCCAGCAGCAGGGGACAGATTTCTGCTATGAACACTGAAGCTTTCTTT. Protein sequence: CASSRGQISAMNTEAFF. The V and J genes are TRBV7-8 and TRBJ1-1; 7 bases agree with TRBD1. The CDR3 extends over 17 amino acids. V was pared by 5 bases and J by 0 bases, with 12 bases of the junction left unmatched. The V gene's germline CDR1 is SGHVS and CDR2 FQNEAQ.

The rearrangement uses TRBV30 and TRBJ1-4; perhaps TRBD1 as D (6 bases). CDR3 length: 15 amino acids. V dropped 5 bases and J dropped 4 bases, with 17 bases sitting between them. Germline assignment: CDR1 GTSNPN and CDR2 SVGIG (reference sequence). The chain's CDR3 is CAWGVTGRGNEKLFF. CDR3 nucleotides: TGTGCCTGGGGCGTAACAGGGAGAGGTAATGAAAAACTGTTTTTT.

The rearrangement joins TRBV6-1 to TRBJ1-5; D call uncertain. Trimming shortened V by 6 bases and J by 3 bases, and 15 bases separated the two germline ends. The CDR3 has 15 residues. Germline CDR1 reads MNHNS; CDR2 reads SASEGT. The CDR3 sequence is CASSRQPSNNQPQHF. The CDR3 coding sequence is TGTGCCAGCAGCAGACAACCATCGAACAATCAGCCCCAGCATTTT.

The CDR3: CASSIAGTGDVYGYTF. The DNA for the CDR3 is TGTGCCAGCAGCATCGCCGGGACAGGGGACGTCTATGGCTACACCTTC. This chain uses TRBV5-4 with TRBJ1-2; 10 nucleotides align to TRBD1. V lost 4 bases and J lost 4; bases outside the gene matches: 10. Germline loops: CDR1 SGHNT, CDR2 YYREEE (reference sequence). The CDR3 consists of 16 residues. Together with reference TRBV5-4 and TRBJ1-2, the CDR3 gives the full variable domain: ETGVTQSPTHLIKTRGQQVTLRCSSQSGHNTVSWYQQALGQGPQFIFQYYREEENGRGNFPPRFSGLQFPNYSSELNVNALELDDSALYLCASSIAGTGDVYGYTFGSGTRLTVV.

CDR3 region: CASSGGPGQPQHF. DNA of the CDR3: TGTGCCAGCAGCGGCGGGCCAGGTCAGCCCCAGCATTTT. V and J are TRBV27 and TRBJ1-5; no clear D gene. V was trimmed by 6 bases and J by 6 bases, leaving 12 bases between them. This CDR3 is 13 amino acids long. The germline V gene has CDR1 MNHEY and CDR2 SMNVEV (reference sequence).

The chain couples TRBV5-1 to TRBJ2-1, with a tentative D call TRBD2 (5 bases). Looked up from germline, CDR1 is SGHRS and CDR2 is YFSETQ. Trimming stripped 0 bases from V and 4 bases from J, with 11 bases between. The CDR3 has 15 amino acids. CDR3 in amino acids: CASSLEASRYNEQFF. The CDR3 DNA follows: TGCGCCAGCAGCTTGGAGGCTAGCAGATACAATGAGCAGTTCTTC.

This chain uses TRBV13 with TRBJ2-7, with TRBD2 matching 13 bases. The germline V gene encodes CDR1 PRHDT and CDR2 FYEKMQ (reference sequence). This CDR3 spans 16 amino acids. V lost 5 bases, J lost 5 bases, and 9 bases stayed unmatched. CDR3 coding DNA: TGTGCCAGCAGCCCCTGGACTAGCGGGAGTAGAGACGAGCAGTACTTC. Protein sequence: CASSPWTSGSRDEQYF.

The genes are TRBV14 and TRBJ2-5; weak D call: TRBD2 (6 bases). V was clipped by 5 bases and J by 4 bases, with 14 bases between them. Per germline, CDR1 SGHDN and CDR2 FVKESK. CDR3 length equals 14 residues. The DNA for the CDR3 is TGTGCCAGCAGCGTAAAGGCGGGGCGAGAGACCCAGTACTTC. It is translated as CASSVKAGRETQYF.

The chain has TRBV10-2 and TRBJ2-4; D gene uncertain. The ends were cut back, 4 bases at V and 0 bases at J, with 13 bases in the middle. The CDR3 loop spans 16 amino acids. CDR1 and CDR2 from the germline V gene are WSHSY and SAAADI. As DNA, the CDR3 is TGCGCCAGCAGTGGTACAGTTTCTTTAGCCAAAAACATTCAGTACTTC. Translation gives CASSGTVSLAKNIQYF.

The chain employs TRBV19 and TRBJ1-4; 7 positions agree with TRBD1. The ends lost 3 bases at V and 3 bases at J; junction bases unmatched: 10. From germline, CDR1 is LNHDA and CDR2 SQIVND (reference sequence). The CDR3 consists of 17 residues. This chain's CDR3 is CASSMGLGRGSNEKLFF. CDR3 nucleotides: TGTGCCAGTAGTATGGGGCTCGGCAGGGGGTCTAATGAAAAACTGTTTTTT.

The chain links TRBV4-2 to TRBJ2-1; TRBD1 matches 7 bases. The ends lost 0 bases at V and 12 bases at J; junction bases unmatched: 14. The CDR3 is made up of 16 amino acids. CDR1 LGHNA and CDR2 YNFKEQ come from the germline V gene. CDR3 sequence reads: CASSQDPTGEFEWQFF. The CDR3 DNA is TGTGCCAGCAGCCAAGATCCAACAGGGGAGTTTGAATGGCAGTTCTTC.

The chain joins TRBV7-9 to TRBJ2-1; D call uncertain. With 5 bases removed from V and 3 bases from J, the gap between germline ends came to 20 bases. Germline values: CDR1 SEHNR, CDR2 FQNEAQ (reference sequence). There are 17 residues in the CDR3. CDR3 bases: TGTGCCAGCAGCCTCACTGGCCAGATGAGGAGCTACAATGAGCAGTTCTTC. Encoded protein: CASSLTGQMRSYNEQFF.

V and J are TRBV19 and TRBJ2-2, with D perhaps matching TRBD1 (6 bases). This CDR3 has 12 amino acids. CDR1 is LNHDA, CDR2 SQIVND, per germline (reference sequence). Trimming cost V 10 bases and J 5 bases, with 11 bases left between them. CDR3 protein: CATGVGTGELFF. Written as DNA, the CDR3 is TGTGCCACAGGGGTAGGAACCGGGGAGCTGTTTTTT.

The chain employs TRBV27 and TRBJ1-2; TRBD1 agrees at 7 bases. Unmatched junction bases numbered 1, after V lost 4 bases and J lost 2 bases. This CDR3 is built from 13 residues. The germline gives CDR1 MNHEY, CDR2 SMNVEV (reference sequence). CDR3 in DNA: TGTGCCAGCAGTTGGGGACAGAACTATGGCTACACCTTC. Amino acids: CASSWGQNYGYTF.

V and J are TRBV4-3 and TRBJ2-3; D is possibly TRBD2 (5 bases). Germline CDR1 is LGHNA and CDR2 is YSLEER. V was clipped by 0 bases and J by 2 bases, with 6 bases between them. The CDR3 runs to 14 residues. The CDR3 DNA reads TGCGCCAGCAGCCAAGAGCTAGCCACAGATACGCAGTATTTT. This codes for CASSQELATDTQYF.

V is TRBV7-6 and J is TRBJ1-1, with D possibly matching TRBD1 (6 bases). This CDR3 is built from 16 residues. The V end was cut by 3 bases, the J end by 5 bases, with 19 bases between. Germline-derived CDR1 and CDR2 are SGHVS and FNYEAQ. The CDR3 here is CASSLGDTGYRTEAFF. The CDR3 nucleotides are TGTGCCAGCAGCTTGGGCGATACAGGGTATAGGACTGAAGCTTTCTTT.

The chain couples TRBV6-6 to TRBJ2-1, with TRBD2 as a possible D gene (5 bases). The CDR3 loop spans 16 amino acids. The germline gives CDR1 MNHNY, CDR2 SVGAGI (reference sequence). Trimming left V 0 bases short and J 1 base short, with 10 bases between. CDR3 loop: CASSYSASHSYNEQFF. DNA of the CDR3: TGTGCCAGCAGTTACTCGGCTAGCCATTCCTACAATGAGCAGTTCTTC.

V is TRBV11-3 and J is TRBJ2-1; 11 bases agree with TRBD2. V lost 5 bases, J lost 4 bases, and 4 bases stayed unmatched. This CDR3 is 15 amino acids long. CDR1 is SGHNT, CDR2 YENEEA, per germline. The CDR3 DNA reads as TGTGCCAGCAGCCTGGGACTAGCGGTATACAATGAGCAGTTCTTC. Translated, it gives CASSLGLAVYNEQFF.

DNA for the CDR3: TGTGCCAGCAGCGCCCCCGGGACAGGGTACCACTATGGCTACACCTTC. Translation: CASSAPGTGYHYGYTF. The chain is built from TRBV9 and TRBJ1-2; 9 bases fit TRBD1. V lost 3 bases and J lost 3; bases outside the gene matches: 9. This CDR3 spans 16 amino acids. The germline V gene encodes CDR1 SGDLS and CDR2 YYNGEE.

This chain uses TRBV6-1 with TRBJ1-5; possibly TRBD1 for D (5 bases). Germline lookup yields CDR1 MNHNS and CDR2 SASEGT. CDR3 length equals 13 residues. Trimming took off 8 bases at V and 0 bases at J, with 8 bases between the two ends. The CDR3 DNA reads TGTGCCAGCTGGGGGGATAGCAATCAGCCCCAGCATTTT. Translation gives CASWGDSNQPQHF.

The chain joins TRBV5-6 to TRBJ1-1; possibly TRBD1 for D (5 bases). Germline lookup yields CDR1 SGHDT and CDR2 YYEEEE. The CDR3 extends over 14 amino acids. Trimming took off 5 bases at V and 10 bases at J, with 21 bases between the two ends. CDR3 coding DNA: TGTGCCAGCAGTTCAATACAGGCCCCTAGGACAGCTTTCTTT. Translation: CASSSIQAPRTAFF.

The gene calls are TRBV28 and TRBJ1-4; tentative D call: TRBD1 (6 bases). Between the trimmed V and J ends, which lost 6 bases and 12 bases, there was a span of 20 bases. CDR1 and CDR2 (germline): MDHEN, SYDVKM. The CDR3 contains 14 residues. The CDR3 DNA reads as TGTGCCAGCAGGACCGGGACAAGCGTTGAGGAACTGTTTTTT. This translates into CASRTGTSVEELFF. Looking up the rest from reference TRBV28 and TRBJ1-4 gives the full variable domain: DVKVTQSSRYLVKRTGEKVFLECVQDMDHENMFWYRQDPGLGLRLIYFSYDVKMKEKGDIPEGYSVSREKKERFSLILESASTNQTSMYLCASRTGTSVEELFFGSGTQLSVL.

V gene TRBV7-9 combines with J gene TRBJ1-5, with 7 positions matching TRBD1. V dropped 7 bases and J dropped 3; count of bases not matched to a gene: 6. Germline V gene data show CDR1 as SEHNR and CDR2 as FQNEAQ (reference sequence). This CDR3 is built from 14 residues. The CDR3 bases are TGTGCCAGCACAAGGACAGGCCTCAATCAGCCCCAGCATTTT. Its protein product is CASTRTGLNQPQHF.

The chain employs TRBV4-3 and TRBJ1-4, with 7 bases identical to TRBD1. CDR3 size: 15 residues. V lost 2 bases, J lost 7 bases, and 7 bases stayed unmatched. The germline V gene has CDR1 LGHNA and CDR2 YSLEER. CDR3 DNA: TGCGCCAGCAGCCAATCTGAGGGGGCCGGTGAAAAACTGTTTTTT. Translating it yields CASSQSEGAGEKLFF.

CDR3 amino acids: CATSSPLQGANGYTF. CDR3 coding DNA: TGTGCCACCAGCAGCCCATTACAGGGGGCGAATGGCTACACCTTC. The chain uses TRBV15 and TRBJ1-2; 9 nucleotides align to TRBD1. The CDR3 is 15 residues long. V was pared by 3 bases and J by 6 bases, with 8 bases of the junction left unmatched. Germline assignment: CDR1 LNHNV and CDR2 YYDKDF (reference sequence).